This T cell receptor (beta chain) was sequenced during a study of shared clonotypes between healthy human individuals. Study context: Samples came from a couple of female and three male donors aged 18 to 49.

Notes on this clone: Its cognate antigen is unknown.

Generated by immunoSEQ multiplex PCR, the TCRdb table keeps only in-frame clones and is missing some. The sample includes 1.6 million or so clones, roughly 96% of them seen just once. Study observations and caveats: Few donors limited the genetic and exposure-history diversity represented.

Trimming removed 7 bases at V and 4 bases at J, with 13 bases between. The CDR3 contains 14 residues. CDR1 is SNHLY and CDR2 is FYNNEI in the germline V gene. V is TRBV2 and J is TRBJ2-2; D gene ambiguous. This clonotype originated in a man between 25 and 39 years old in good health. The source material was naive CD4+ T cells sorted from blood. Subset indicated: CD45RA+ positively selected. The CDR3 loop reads CASTTYPVTGELFF. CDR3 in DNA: TGTGCCAGCACGACATACCCCGTCACCGGGGAGCTGTTTTTT.